Given below is one T cell receptor (beta chain) in context. Unique molecular identifiers tagged the TCRbeta library. TCRdb re-analysed the PCR reads in MiXCR, keeping a single row per CDR3 protein. The table has around 700,000 distinct CDR3 sequences, 10% to 15% seen once; the top ten hold approximately 0.8%. This entry is derived from a study of T-cell reconstitution after alpha-beta-depleted transplantation in children. Trimming removed 3 bases at V and 5 bases at J, with 14 bases between. The CDR3 runs to 14 residues. Germline CDR1 SEHNR, CDR2 FQNEAQ (reference sequence). V gene TRBV7-9 combines with J gene TRBJ2-7, with D perhaps matching TRBD2 (6 bases). The sequence came from a girl under 10 years old with congenital amegakaryocytic thrombocytopenia, due to receive a stem cell transplant. Source: PBMCs, taken before TCRalphabeta/CD19-depleted stem cell transplant. CDR3 region: CASSFGGVVHEQYF. The CDR3 region has the DNA TGTGCCAGCAGCTTCGGAGGGGTGGTCCACGAGCAGTACTTC.